This entry lists 15 T cell receptor beta chains sequenced from one sample in a study of graft-versus-host responses after intestinal transplantation. Antigens of these TCRs are unknown. The assay was immunoSEQ multiplex PCR, and TCRdb's table has in-frame clones only and misses some. This table has under 100,000 clones, about four fifths appearing once. The input for sequencing was unstimulated CD4+ T cells sorted from spleen or lymph node cells, taken before intestinal transplant. The receptors were gathered from a human donor who received an intestinal transplant.

The chain combines TRBV5-1 with TRBJ1-2; D remains unclear. This CDR3 comprises 14 residues. The germline gives CDR1 SGHRS, CDR2 YFSETQ. Trimming took 0 bases from V and 5 from J, leaving 11 bases between them. CDR3 bases: TGCGCCAGCAGCTTGGGTGGGCAGGCATATGGCTACACCTTC. Amino acid sequence: CASSLGGQAYGYTF. The whole variable domain, filled in from reference TRBV5-1 and TRBJ1-2, reads KAGVTQTPRYLIKTRGQQVTLSCSPISGHRSVSWYQQTPGQGLQFLFEYFSETQRNKGNFPGRFSGRQFSNSRSEMNVSTLELGDSALYLCASSLGGQAYGYTFGSGTRLTVV.

The chain links TRBV7-6 to TRBJ2-7; 7 bases are a match to TRBD1. Germline values: CDR1 SGHVS, CDR2 FNYEAQ. The V segment lost 1 base and the J segment 0 bases; nucleotides outside the gene matches: 3. CDR3 length: 15 amino acids. CDR3 residues: CASSLGGQPSYEQYF. Here the CDR3 DNA reads TGTGCCAGCAGCTTAGGGGGACAGCCCTCCTACGAGCAGTACTTC.

This clone was recorded once. The chain combines TRBV19 with TRBJ1-2; 10 nucleotides match TRBD1. The CDR3 spans 12 residues. Germline CDR1 is LNHDA and CDR2 is SQIVND (reference sequence). J was trimmed by 9 bases and V by 7 bases; bases with no gene match: 5. CDR3 nucleotides: TGTGCCAGTACCGACAGGGGGCCGAGCTACACCTTC. It encodes CASTDRGPSYTF. The full variable domain, in which reference TRBV19 and TRBJ1-2 provide the parts outside the CDR3, is DGGITQSPKYLFRKEGQNVTLSCEQNLNHDAMYWYRQDPGQGLRLIYYSQIVNDFQKGDIAEGYSVSREKKESFPLTVTSAQKNPTAFYLCASTDRGPSYTFGSGTRLTVV.

This chain connects TRBV19 to TRBJ1-5; D is perhaps TRBD1 (5 bases). The germline V gene has CDR1 LNHDA and CDR2 SQIVND (reference sequence). Trimming took off 5 bases at V and 6 bases at J, with 17 bases between the two ends. The CDR3 has 15 amino acids. The CDR3 here is CASSSGGTAGQPQHF. The CDR3 DNA is TGTGCCAGTAGTTCGGGGGGGACCGCAGGTCAGCCCCAGCATTTT.

This chain connects TRBV6-1 to TRBJ2-1; D possibly corresponds to TRBD1 (6 bases). Germline-derived CDR1 and CDR2 are MNHNS and SASEGT. There are 15 residues in the CDR3. V was trimmed by 9 bases and J by 6 bases, leaving 21 bases between them. This CDR3 reads CASGLGWTVSNEQFF. CDR3 nucleotide sequence: TGTGCCAGTGGATTGGGATGGACAGTCTCCAATGAGCAGTTCTTC.

The chain joins TRBV6-1 to TRBJ1-2; a possible D gene is TRBD1 (6 bases). CDR1 is MNHNS, CDR2 SASEGT, per germline. V lost 4 bases to trimming and J lost 0 bases, with 9 bases between them. The CDR3 has 14 amino acids. This chain's CDR3 is CASSGRTANYGYTF. The CDR3 DNA sequence: TGTGCCAGCAGTGGCAGGACAGCTAACTATGGCTACACCTTC.

This clone occurred a few times. The identical CDR3 is also encoded by other nucleotide sequences in the sample. The CDR3 reads CASSLGQNTGELFF. In DNA form, the CDR3 reads TGCGCCAGCAGCTTGGGACAGAACACCGGGGAGCTGTTTTTT. The chain combines TRBV5-1 with TRBJ2-2, with D unresolved. Germline lookup yields CDR1 SGHRS and CDR2 YFSETQ. V was cut by 0 bases and J by 1 base, with 4 bases left in between. This CDR3 is built from 14 residues.

This clone appeared a few times. The chain joins TRBV5-6 to TRBJ2-7; D not resolved. V lost 4 bases to trimming and J lost 3 bases, with 11 bases between them. The CDR3 spans 13 residues. Germline V CDR1 and CDR2: SGHDT, YYEEEE. The CDR3 sequence is CASSTGLRYEQYF. The CDR3 DNA reads as TGTGCCAGCAGCACCGGTCTCCGCTACGAGCAGTACTTC.

The rearrangement uses TRBV5-1 and TRBJ2-1; TRBD2 agrees at 10 bases. CDR1 and CDR2 (germline): SGHRS, YFSETQ. The length of the CDR3 is 16 residues. Unmatched junction bases numbered 7, after V lost 1 base and J lost 6 bases. DNA of the CDR3: TGCGCCAGCAGCTTGAAAGGGACTAGCGCGTTCAATGAGCAGTTCTTC. Translation: CASSLKGTSAFNEQFF.

The table lists this clone with a few counts. This chain connects TRBV4-1 to TRBJ2-7; D perhaps matches TRBD1 (6 bases). Germline lookup yields CDR1 MGHRA and CDR2 YSYEKL. V lost 1 base and J lost 2, with 9 bases in between. The CDR3 loop spans 14 amino acids. The DNA for the CDR3 is TGCGCCAGCAGCCAAGGTTACAGGGCCTACGAGCAGTACTTC. Protein product: CASSQGYRAYEQYF.

The chain couples TRBV7-2 to TRBJ2-1; a weak D match, TRBD2 (7 bases). Germline V gives CDR1 SGHTA, CDR2 FQGNSA. The CDR3 extends over 16 amino acids. V dropped 5 bases and J dropped 8 bases, with 22 bases sitting between them. CDR3 in DNA: TGTGCCAGCAGCCCGATGGGCGGGGGCGAGTGGGATGAGCAGTTCTTC. This encodes CASSPMGGGEWDEQFF.

This clone was picked up a small number of times. The J gene is TRBJ1-6, the V gene TRBV27; D is undetermined. V lost 2 bases to trimming and J lost 7 bases, with 9 bases between them. The germline V gene encodes CDR1 MNHEY and CDR2 SMNVEV (reference sequence). The CDR3 is 14 amino acids. The CDR3 region has the DNA TGTGCCAGCAGTTTAGTACAGAACAATTCACCCCTCCACTTT. Translated: CASSLVQNNSPLHF.

This clone was seen more than once but under ten times. The genes are TRBV10-3 and TRBJ1-6; D is unresolved. CDR1 is ENHRY, CDR2 SYGVKD, per germline. The CDR3 is made up of 16 amino acids. Trimming left V 0 bases short and J 10 bases short, with 16 bases between. The CDR3 loop reads CAISESLPGSPSPLHF. CDR3 in DNA: TGTGCCATCAGTGAGTCGCTACCAGGATCGCCATCACCCCTCCACTTT.

This rearrangement joins TRBV7-2 to TRBJ2-7, with 7 positions matching TRBD1. J gave up 3 bases and V 5 bases, and 7 bases lay outside the gene matches. This CDR3 region has 14 residues. Germline V gene data show CDR1 as SGHTA and CDR2 as FQGNSA. The CDR3 protein is CASSLSDRYYEQYF. The CDR3 DNA reads as TGTGCCAGCAGCCTATCGGACAGGTACTACGAGCAGTACTTC.

The CDR3 bases are TGTGCCACCACCATCAGGGGGAACACTGAAGCTTTCTTT. The encoded protein is CATTIRGNTEAFF. The chain links TRBV11-2 to TRBJ1-1; TRBD1 might be the D (6 bases). CDR1 SGHAT and CDR2 FQNNGV come from the germline V gene. The CDR3 is 13 amino acids. Trimming removed 10 bases at V and 1 base at J, with 13 bases between.